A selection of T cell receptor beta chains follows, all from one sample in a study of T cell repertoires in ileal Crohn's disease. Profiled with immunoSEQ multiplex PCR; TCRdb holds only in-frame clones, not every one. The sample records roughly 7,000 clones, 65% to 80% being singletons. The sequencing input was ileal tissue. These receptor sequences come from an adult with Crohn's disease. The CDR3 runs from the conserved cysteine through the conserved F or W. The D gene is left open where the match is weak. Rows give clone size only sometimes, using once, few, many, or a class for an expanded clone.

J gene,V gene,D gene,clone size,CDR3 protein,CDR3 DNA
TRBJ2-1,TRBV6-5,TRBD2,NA,CASRDGGKGMEFF,TGTGCCAGCAGGGACGGGGGGAAGGGGATGGAGTTCTTC
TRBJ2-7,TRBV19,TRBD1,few,CASSINTGDEQYF,TGTGCCAGTAGTATCAATACAGGGGACGAGCAGTACTTC
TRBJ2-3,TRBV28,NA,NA,CASSSAEGGDTDTQYF,TGTGCCAGCAGTTCCGCAGAGGGTGGGGACACAGATACGCAGTATTTT
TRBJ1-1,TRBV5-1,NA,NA,CASSRESNTEAFF,TGCGCCAGCTCAAGGGAGTCAAACACTGAAGCTTTCTTT
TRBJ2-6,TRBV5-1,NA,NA,CASSLAAGANVLTF,TGCGCCAGCAGCTTGGCCGCTGGGGCCAACGTCCTGACTTTC
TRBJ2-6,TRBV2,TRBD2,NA,CASKIQAGTPSGANVLTF,TGTGCCAGCAAAATCCAAGCGGGGACCCCGTCTGGGGCCAACGTCCTGACTTTC
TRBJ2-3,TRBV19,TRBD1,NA,CASATGVGPTDTQYF,TGTGCCAGTGCCACAGGGGTGGGGCCCACAGATACGCAGTATTTT
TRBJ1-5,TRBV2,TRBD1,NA,CASRERTGESNQPQHF,TGTGCCAGCAGAGAAAGGACAGGGGAAAGCAATCAGCCCCAGCATTTT
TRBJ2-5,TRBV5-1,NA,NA,CASSPTGTVQETQYF,TGCGCCAGCAGCCCCACAGGGACCGTCCAAGAGACCCAGTACTTC
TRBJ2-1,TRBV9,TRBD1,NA,CASSVAPGQGAGEQFF,TGTGCCAGCAGCGTAGCTCCGGGACAGGGGGCTGGTGAGCAGTTCTTC
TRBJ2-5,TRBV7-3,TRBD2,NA,CASSPIAGGKQETQYF,TGTGCCAGCAGCCCAATAGCGGGAGGGAAACAAGAGACCCAGTACTTC
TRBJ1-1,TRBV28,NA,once,CASSLSGTEAFF,TGTGCCAGCAGTCTCTCCGGGACTGAAGCTTTCTTT
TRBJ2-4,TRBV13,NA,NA,CASSLGSGLAKNIQYF,TGTGCCAGCAGCTTAGGGAGCGGACTAGCCAAAAACATTCAGTACTTC
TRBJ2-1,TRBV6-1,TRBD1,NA,CASSEGTDYNEQFF,TGTGCCAGCAGTGAGGGGACAGACTACAATGAGCAGTTCTTC
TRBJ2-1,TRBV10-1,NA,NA,CASSESPLSSYNEQFF,TGCGCCAGCAGCGAGAGTCCGTTGAGCTCCTACAATGAGCAGTTCTTC
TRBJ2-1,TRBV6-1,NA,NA,CASSEAGHPEQFF,TGTGCCAGCAGTGAAGCCGGACACCCGGAGCAGTTCTTC
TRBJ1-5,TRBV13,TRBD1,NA,CASSNSGTEGQPQHF,TGTGCCAGCAGCAACTCCGGGACAGAAGGTCAGCCCCAGCATTTT
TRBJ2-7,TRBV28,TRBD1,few,CASSLTGAYEQYF,TGTGCCAGCAGTCTAACAGGGGCATACGAGCAGTACTTC
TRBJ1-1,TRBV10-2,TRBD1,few,CATSDRGISEAFF,TGCGCCACCTCCGACAGGGGAATAAGTGAAGCTTTCTTT
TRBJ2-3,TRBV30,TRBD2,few,CAWSVAGTRQGTQYF,TGTGCCTGGAGTGTAGCGGGAACCCGGCAGGGTACGCAGTATTTT
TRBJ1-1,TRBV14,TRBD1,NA,CASSQDVRGRGRVMNTEAFF,TGTGCCAGCAGCCAAGATGTAAGAGGCAGGGGGCGGGTCATGAACACTGAAGCTTTCTTT
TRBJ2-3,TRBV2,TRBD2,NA,CASSPRLAITDTQYF,TGTGCCAGCAGCCCAAGACTAGCGATCACAGATACGCAGTATTTT
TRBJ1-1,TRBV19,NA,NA,CASTLKGAPNTEAFF,TGTGCCAGTACACTAAAAGGGGCGCCGAACACTGAAGCTTTCTTT
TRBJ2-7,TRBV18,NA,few,CASSPPRQAITYEQYF,TGTGCCAGCTCACCACCGCGACAGGCGATTACCTACGAGCAGTACTTC
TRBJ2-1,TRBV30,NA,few,CAWSEGAYNEQFF,TGTGCCTGGAGTGAGGGGGCCTACAATGAGCAGTTCTTC
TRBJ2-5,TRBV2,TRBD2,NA,CATSSGGAETQYF,TGTGCCACCTCAAGCGGGGGGGCCGAGACCCAGTACTTC
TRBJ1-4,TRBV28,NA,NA,CASSSVHGATNEKLFF,TGTGCCAGCAGTTCCGTCCACGGGGCAACTAATGAAAAACTGTTTTTT
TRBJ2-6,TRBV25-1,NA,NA,CASSNPGRVLTF,TGTGCCAGCAGTAACCCGGGGAGGGTCCTGACTTTC
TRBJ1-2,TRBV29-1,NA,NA,CSVRQATYGYTF,TGCAGCGTCCGACAGGCGACCTATGGCTACACCTTC
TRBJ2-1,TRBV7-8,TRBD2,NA,CASSPGLAGGTSEQFF,TGTGCCAGCAGCCCGGGACTAGCGGGGGGTACAAGTGAGCAGTTCTTC
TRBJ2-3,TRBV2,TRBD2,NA,CASSGGRGATDTQYF,TGTGCCAGCAGTGGAGGGCGGGGGGCCACAGATACGCAGTATTTT
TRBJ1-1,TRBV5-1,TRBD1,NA,CASSLYRGATEAFF,TGCGCCAGCAGCCTCTACAGGGGAGCAACTGAAGCTTTCTTT
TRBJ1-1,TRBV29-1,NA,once,CSVLTPGTLMNTEAFF,TGCAGCGTTCTAACTCCCGGGACATTGATGAACACTGAAGCTTTCTTT
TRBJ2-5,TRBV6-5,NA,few,CASRPEQVAAQYF,TGTGCCAGCAGACCCGAACAGGTGGCGGCCCAGTACTTC
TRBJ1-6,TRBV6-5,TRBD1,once,CASRDRGFRRSPLHF,TGTGCCAGCAGAGACAGGGGCTTTAGGAGGTCACCCCTCCACTTT
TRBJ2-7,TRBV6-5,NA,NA,CASSYSFTKPYEQYF,TGTGCCAGCAGTTACTCGTTCACGAAGCCCTACGAGCAGTACTTC
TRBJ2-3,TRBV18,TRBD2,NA,CASSPIAGGQGTDTQYF,TGTGCCAGCTCACCCATAGCGGGAGGCCAGGGCACAGATACGCAGTATTTT
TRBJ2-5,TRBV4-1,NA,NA,CASSQDPLGGETQYF,TGCGCCAGCAGCCAAGACCCCCTAGGCGGAGAGACCCAGTACTTC
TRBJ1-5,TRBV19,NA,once,CASSPPWDTNQPQHF,TGTGCCAGTAGTCCGCCATGGGACACCAATCAGCCCCAGCATTTT
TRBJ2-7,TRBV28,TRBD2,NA,CASSLGLAGGNEQYF,TGTGCCAGCAGTTTAGGTCTAGCGGGAGGGAACGAGCAGTACTTC
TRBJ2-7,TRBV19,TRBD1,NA,CASSIQGTGDHEQYF,TGTGCCAGTAGTATACAAGGGACAGGGGACCACGAGCAGTACTTC
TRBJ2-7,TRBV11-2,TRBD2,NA,CASSLDLASGAQYF,TGTGCCAGCAGCTTAGATCTGGCTAGCGGGGCCCAGTACTTC